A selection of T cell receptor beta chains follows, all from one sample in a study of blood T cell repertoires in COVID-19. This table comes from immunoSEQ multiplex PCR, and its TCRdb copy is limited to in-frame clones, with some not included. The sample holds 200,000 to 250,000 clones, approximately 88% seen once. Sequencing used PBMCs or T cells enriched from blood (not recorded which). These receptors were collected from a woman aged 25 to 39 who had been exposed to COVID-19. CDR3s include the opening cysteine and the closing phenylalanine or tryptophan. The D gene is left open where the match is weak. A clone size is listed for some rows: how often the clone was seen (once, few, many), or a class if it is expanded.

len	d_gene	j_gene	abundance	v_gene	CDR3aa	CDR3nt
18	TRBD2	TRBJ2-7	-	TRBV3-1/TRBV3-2	CASSPPGTSGGVTYEQYF	TGTGCCAGCAGCCCCCCCGGGACTAGCGGGGGGGTGACTTACGAGCAGTACTTC
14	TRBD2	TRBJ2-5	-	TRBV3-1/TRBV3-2	CASSQSSGQETQYF	TGTGCCAGCAGCCAATCTAGCGGTCAAGAGACCCAGTACTTC
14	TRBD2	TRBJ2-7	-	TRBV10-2	CASSHSGSSYEQYF	TGCGCCAGCAGCCATAGCGGGAGCTCCTACGAGCAGTACTTC
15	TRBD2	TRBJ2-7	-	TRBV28	CASSLMAGARSEQYF	TGTGCCAGCAGTTTAATGGCGGGAGCACGATCCGAGCAGTACTTC
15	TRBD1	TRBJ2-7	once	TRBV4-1	CASSPRTGGSYEQYF	TGCGCCAGCAGCCCCCGGACAGGGGGGTCCTACGAGCAGTACTTC
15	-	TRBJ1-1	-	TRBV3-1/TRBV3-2	CASSQERAGSTEAFF	TGTGCCAGCAGCCAAGAAAGGGCGGGGAGCACTGAAGCTTTCTTT
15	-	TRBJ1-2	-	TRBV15	CATSREGRDYRGYTF	TGTGCCACCAGCAGAGAGGGCCGGGACTATAGGGGCTACACCTTC
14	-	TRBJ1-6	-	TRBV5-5	CASSLDPYNSPLHF	TGTGCCAGCAGCTTGGATCCGTATAATTCACCCCTCCACTTT
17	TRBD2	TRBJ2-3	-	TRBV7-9	CASSLAQAGGPRDTQYF	TGTGCCAGCAGCTTAGCGCAAGCGGGAGGGCCTCGAGATACGCAGTATTTT
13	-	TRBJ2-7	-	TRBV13	CASSLYSSYEQYF	TGTGCCAGCAGCTTATACAGTTCCTACGAGCAGTACTTC
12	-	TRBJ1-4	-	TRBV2	CASSDRGRELFF	TGTGCCAGCAGTGACAGGGGTCGAGAACTGTTTTTT
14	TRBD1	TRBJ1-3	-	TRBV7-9	CATGGRGSGNTIYF	TGTGCCACTGGGGGCAGGGGGAGTGGAAACACCATATATTTT
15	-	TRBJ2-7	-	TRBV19	CASSTGENPTYEQYF	TGTGCCAGTAGCACCGGAGAGAATCCCACCTACGAGCAGTACTTC
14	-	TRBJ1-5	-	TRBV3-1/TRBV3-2	CASSQDGSNQPQHF	TGTGCCAGCAGCCAAGACGGGAGCAATCAGCCCCAGCATTTT
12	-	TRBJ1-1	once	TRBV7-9	CASSAPHTEAFF	TGTGCCAGCAGCGCGCCCCACACTGAAGCTTTCTTT
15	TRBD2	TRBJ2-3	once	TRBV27	CASRVAGGPTDTQYF	TGTGCCAGCAGGGTAGCGGGAGGGCCTACAGATACGCAGTATTTT
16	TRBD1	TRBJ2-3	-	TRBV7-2	CASSALRGLDTDTQYF	TGTGCCAGCAGCGCACTCAGGGGGCTGGACACAGATACGCAGTATTTT
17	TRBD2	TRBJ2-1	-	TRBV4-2	CASSLLAGGQTYNEQFF	TGTGCCAGCAGCCTACTAGCGGGAGGCCAAACGTACAATGAGCAGTTCTTC
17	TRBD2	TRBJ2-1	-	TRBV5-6	CASSLATSGRAYNEQFF	TGTGCCAGCAGCTTGGCCACTAGCGGGAGGGCATACAATGAGCAGTTCTTC
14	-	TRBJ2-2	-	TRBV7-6	CASSQGTSGGELFF	TGTGCCAGCAGCCAGGGAACGTCCGGCGGGGAGCTGTTTTTT
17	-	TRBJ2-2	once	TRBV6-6	CASSQPVGSGNTGELFF	TGTGCCAGCAGTCAACCCGTTGGGAGCGGAAACACCGGGGAGCTGTTTTTT
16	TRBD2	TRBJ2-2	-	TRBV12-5	CASGLVLAGNTGELFF	TGTGCTAGTGGTTTGGTCCTAGCGGGTAACACCGGGGAGCTGTTTTTT
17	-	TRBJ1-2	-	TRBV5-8	CASSTSGDYTTIYGYTF	TGTGCCAGCAGCACCTCGGGGGACTACACCACAATCTATGGCTACACCTTC
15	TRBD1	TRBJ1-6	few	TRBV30	CAWISRDRGNSPLHF	TGTGCCTGGATATCCCGGGACAGGGGTAATTCACCCCTCCACTTT
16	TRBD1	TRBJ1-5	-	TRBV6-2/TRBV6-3	CASSYSTGGFRVPQHF	TGTGCCAGCAGTTACTCCACAGGGGGATTTAGGGTCCCCCAGCATTTT
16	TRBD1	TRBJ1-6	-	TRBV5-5	CASSSGTGPFRSPLHF	TGTGCCAGCAGCTCCGGGACAGGCCCTTTTAGGTCACCCCTCCACTTT
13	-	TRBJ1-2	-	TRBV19	CASKPGANYGYTF	TGTGCCAGTAAGCCAGGGGCTAACTATGGCTACACCTTC
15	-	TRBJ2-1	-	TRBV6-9	CASSLDSSSYNEQFF	TGTGCCAGCAGCCTTGACAGCAGCTCCTACAATGAGCAGTTCTTC
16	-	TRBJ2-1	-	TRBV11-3	CASSYNPRGSYNEQFF	TGTGCCAGCAGCTATAATCCCCGGGGGTCCTACAATGAGCAGTTCTTC
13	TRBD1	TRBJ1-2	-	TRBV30	CAWSATGVYGYTF	TGTGCCTGGAGTGCCACAGGGGTTTATGGCTACACCTTC
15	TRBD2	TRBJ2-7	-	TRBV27	CASRKRLAGAGEQYF	TGTGCCAGCAGAAAAAGACTAGCGGGAGCGGGGGAGCAGTACTTC
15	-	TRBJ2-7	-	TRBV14	CASSQEVARGREQYF	TGTGCCAGCAGCCAAGAAGTTGCCAGGGGTCGTGAGCAGTACTTC
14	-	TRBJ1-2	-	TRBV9	CASSAVGGDYGYTF	TGTGCCAGCAGCGCTGTCGGGGGTGACTATGGCTACACCTTC
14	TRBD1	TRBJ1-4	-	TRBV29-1	CSVGSGGGNEKLFF	TGCAGCGTAGGCTCAGGGGGTGGGAATGAAAAACTGTTTTTT
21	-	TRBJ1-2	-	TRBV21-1	CASSKKRGRGPSPQSDYGYTF	TGTGCCAGCAGCAAAAAGAGGGGCAGGGGACCCTCACCCCAATCTGACTATGGCTACACCTTC
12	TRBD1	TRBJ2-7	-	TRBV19	CASGQGTYEQYF	TGTGCCAGTGGACAGGGAACCTACGAGCAGTACTTC
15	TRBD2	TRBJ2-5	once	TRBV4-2	CASSAGTSGQETQYF	TGTGCCAGCAGCGCCGGGACTAGCGGCCAAGAGACCCAGTACTTC
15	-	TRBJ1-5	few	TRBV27	CASGGLGGLNQPQHF	TGTGCCAGCGGGGGACTGGGGGGGCTGAATCAGCCCCAGCATTTT
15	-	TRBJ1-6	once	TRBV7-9	CASSSGSSYNSPLHF	TGTGCCAGCAGCTCCGGGAGCTCCTATAATTCACCCCTCCACTTT
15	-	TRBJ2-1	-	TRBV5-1	CASSPLGAAYNEQFF	TGCGCCAGCAGCCCCCTGGGGGCGGCCTACAATGAGCAGTTCTTC
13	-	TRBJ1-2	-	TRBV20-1	CSASYTANYGYTF	TGCAGTGCTAGTTACACAGCTAACTATGGCTACACCTTC
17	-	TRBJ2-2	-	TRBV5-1	CASTITPTSFPIGELFF	TGCGCCAGCACCATAACCCCGACTAGTTTCCCCATCGGGGAGCTGTTTTTT
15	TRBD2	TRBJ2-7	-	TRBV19	CASSMGGVAVGEQYF	TGTGCCAGTAGTATGGGGGGGGTAGCCGTCGGCGAGCAGTACTTC
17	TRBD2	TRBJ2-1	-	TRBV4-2	CASSQTRPLAEYNEQFF	TGTGCCAGCAGCCAAACTCGCCCTCTAGCGGAGTACAATGAGCAGTTCTTC
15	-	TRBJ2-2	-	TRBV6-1	CASSELPGITGELFF	TGTGCCAGCAGTGAATTACCGGGAATCACCGGGGAGCTGTTTTTT
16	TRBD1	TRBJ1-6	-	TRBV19	CASSLQNRGLNSPLHF	TGTGCCAGTAGTCTCCAAAACAGGGGACTTAATTCACCCCTCCACTTT
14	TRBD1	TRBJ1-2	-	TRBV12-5	CASRSGTDHYGYTF	TGTGCTAGTCGATCCGGGACAGACCATTATGGCTACACCTTC
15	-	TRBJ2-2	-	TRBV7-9	CASSFRAGYTGELFF	TGTGCCAGCAGCTTTCGCGCGGGGTACACCGGGGAGCTGTTTTTT
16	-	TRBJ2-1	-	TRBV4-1	CASSLELGDSYNEQFF	TGCGCCAGCAGCCTAGAGCTCGGGGACTCCTACAATGAGCAGTTCTTC
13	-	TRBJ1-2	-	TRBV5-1	CASSSGGERGYTF	TGCGCCAGCAGCTCTGGCGGGGAACGGGGCTACACCTTC